Below, one TCR beta chain is given with its context. Its target is unknown. The CDR3 totals 17 residues. Germline-derived CDR1 and CDR2 are KGHSH and LQKENI. Losses at the gene ends were 0 bases for V and 1 base for J; bases not matched to a gene: 7. The protocol was immunoSEQ multiplex PCR, while the TCRdb copy is restricted to in-frame clones and leaves out a portion. The sample lists tens of thousands of clones; 94% were seen once. This entry comes from a study of cytomegalovirus exposure and HLA in healthy donors. Study conclusions and caveats: 150 or so TCR beta chains were listed as cytomegalovirus-associated. Testing in vitro showed three CMV-associated chains specific for CMV antigens. Published work reported that the classifier diagnosed cytomegalovirus status with high specificity and sensitivity. Most TCRs appeared rarely, but some public TCRs recurred in many donors.

The specimen was PBMCs. This TCR derives from a woman aged 18 to 35 in good health and CMV-seropositive. The chain has TRBV18 and TRBJ2-7; 9 nucleotides line up with TRBD1. In DNA form, the CDR3 reads TGTGCCAGCTCACCACCGCCGGGACAGGGTCCTTCCTACGAGCAGTACTTC. Encoded protein: CASSPPPGQGPSYEQYF.